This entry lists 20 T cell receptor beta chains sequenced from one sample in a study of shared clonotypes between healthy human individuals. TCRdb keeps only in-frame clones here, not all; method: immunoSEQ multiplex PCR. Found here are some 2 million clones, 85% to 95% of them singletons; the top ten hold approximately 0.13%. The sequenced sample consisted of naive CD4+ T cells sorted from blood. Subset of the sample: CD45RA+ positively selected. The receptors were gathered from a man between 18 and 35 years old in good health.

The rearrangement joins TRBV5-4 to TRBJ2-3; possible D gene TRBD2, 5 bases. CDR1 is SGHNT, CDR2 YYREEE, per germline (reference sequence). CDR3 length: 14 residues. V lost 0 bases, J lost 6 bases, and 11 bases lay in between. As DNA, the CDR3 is TGTGCCAGCAGCTTGGGCGGGCCACCGGATACGCAGTATTTT. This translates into CASSLGGPPDTQYF.

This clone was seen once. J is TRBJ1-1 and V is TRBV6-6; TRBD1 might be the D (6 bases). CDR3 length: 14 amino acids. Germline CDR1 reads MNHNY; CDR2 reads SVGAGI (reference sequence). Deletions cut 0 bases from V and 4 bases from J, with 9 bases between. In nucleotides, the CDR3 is TGTGCCAGCAGTTACTCCCAGGGGAGCACTGAAGCTTTCTTT. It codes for CASSYSQGSTEAFF.

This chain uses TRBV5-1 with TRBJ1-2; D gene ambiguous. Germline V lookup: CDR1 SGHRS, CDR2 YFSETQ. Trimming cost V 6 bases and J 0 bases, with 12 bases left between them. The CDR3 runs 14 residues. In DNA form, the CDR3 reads TGCGCCAGCACTGACCTGAGCCCTAACTATGGCTACACCTTC. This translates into CASTDLSPNYGYTF.

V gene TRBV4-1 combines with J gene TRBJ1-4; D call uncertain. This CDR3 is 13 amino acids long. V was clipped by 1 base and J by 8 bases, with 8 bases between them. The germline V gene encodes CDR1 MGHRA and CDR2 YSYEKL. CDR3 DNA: TGCGCCAGCAGCCAAGGGTACTGGGAAAAACTGTTTTTT. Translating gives CASSQGYWEKLFF.

The CDR3 DNA is TGTGCCAGCTCACCCATCGGGGGCCCGAATGAGCAGTTCTTC. This sequence encodes CASSPIGGPNEQFF. This chain connects TRBV18 to TRBJ2-1; D may match TRBD1 or TRBD2 (6 bases each). The V gene's germline CDR1 is KGHSH and CDR2 LQKENI. V lost 3 bases and J lost 7, with 13 bases in between. CDR3 length: 14 residues.

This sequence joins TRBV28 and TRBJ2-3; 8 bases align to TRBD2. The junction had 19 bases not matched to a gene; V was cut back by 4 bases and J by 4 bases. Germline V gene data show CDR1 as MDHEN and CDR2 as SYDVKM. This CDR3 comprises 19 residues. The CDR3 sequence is CASSSPTASGLSLADTQYF. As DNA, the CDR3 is TGTGCCAGCAGTTCCCCCACGGCTAGCGGGTTATCTCTTGCAGATACGCAGTATTTT.

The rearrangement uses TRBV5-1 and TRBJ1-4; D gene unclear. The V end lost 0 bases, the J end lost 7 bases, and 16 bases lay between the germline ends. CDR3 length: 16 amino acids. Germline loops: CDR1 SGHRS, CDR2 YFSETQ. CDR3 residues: CASSLGVTAGGEKLFF. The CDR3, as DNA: TGCGCCAGCAGCTTGGGGGTTACGGCAGGAGGTGAAAAACTGTTTTTT. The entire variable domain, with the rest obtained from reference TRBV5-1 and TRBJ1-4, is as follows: KAGVTQTPRYLIKTRGQQVTLSCSPISGHRSVSWYQQTPGQGLQFLFEYFSETQRNKGNFPGRFSGRQFSNSRSEMNVSTLELGDSALYLCASSLGVTAGGEKLFFGSGTQLSVL.

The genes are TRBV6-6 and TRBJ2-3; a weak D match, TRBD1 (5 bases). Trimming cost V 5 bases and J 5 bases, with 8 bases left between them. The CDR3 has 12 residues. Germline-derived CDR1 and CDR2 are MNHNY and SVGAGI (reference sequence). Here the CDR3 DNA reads TGTGCCAGCAGTGACAGTCGAGATACGCAGTATTTT. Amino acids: CASSDSRDTQYF.

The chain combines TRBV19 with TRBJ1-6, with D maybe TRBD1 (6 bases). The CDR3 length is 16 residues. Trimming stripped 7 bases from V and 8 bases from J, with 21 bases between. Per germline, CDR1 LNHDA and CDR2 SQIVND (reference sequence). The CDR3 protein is CASTYSTGSFYSPLHF. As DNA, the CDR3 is TGTGCCAGTACCTACTCTACAGGGAGTTTTTATTCACCCCTCCACTTT.

In DNA form, the CDR3 reads TGTGCCAGCACACAGACTAGCGGGGGCTTTAATGAGCAGTTCTTC. Its protein is CASTQTSGGFNEQFF. The chain is built from TRBV7-9 and TRBJ2-1; 12 bases are shared with TRBD2. The CDR3 length is 15 residues. Germline V gives CDR1 SEHNR, CDR2 FQNEAQ (reference sequence). V shed 7 bases and J 7 bases; nucleotides not matched to a gene: 8.

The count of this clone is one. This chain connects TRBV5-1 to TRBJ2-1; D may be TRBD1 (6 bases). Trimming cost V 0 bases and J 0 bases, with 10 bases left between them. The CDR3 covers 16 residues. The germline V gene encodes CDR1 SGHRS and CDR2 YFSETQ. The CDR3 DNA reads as TGCGCCAGCAGCTTGGAGGGGGTTGGCTCCTACAATGAGCAGTTCTTC. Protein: CASSLEGVGSYNEQFF.

The CDR3 protein is CASSYSRLAENEQFF. The CDR3 DNA follows: TGTGCCAGCAGTTACTCGCGTCTAGCGGAGAATGAGCAGTTCTTC. The gene calls are TRBV6-6 and TRBJ2-1; TRBD2 aligns across 7 bases. The CDR3 length is 15 residues. CDR1 is MNHNY and CDR2 is SVGAGI in the germline V gene (reference sequence). Trimming removed 0 bases from V and 7 bases from J; junction bases left unmatched: 6.

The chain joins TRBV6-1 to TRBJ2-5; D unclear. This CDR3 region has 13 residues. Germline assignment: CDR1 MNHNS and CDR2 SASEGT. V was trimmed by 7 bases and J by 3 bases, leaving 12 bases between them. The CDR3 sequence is CASTESWEETQYF. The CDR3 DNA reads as TGTGCCAGCACCGAATCGTGGGAAGAGACCCAGTACTTC.

CDR3 in DNA: TGCGCCAGCAGCCAAGGATCTACAGGGGCCTCTGGAAACACCATATATTTT. This codes for CASSQGSTGASGNTIYF. The V and J genes are TRBV4-3 and TRBJ1-3; 7 bases agree with TRBD1. This CDR3 spans 17 amino acids. Unmatched junction bases numbered 6, after V lost 1 base and J lost 0 bases. Germline V gives CDR1 LGHNA, CDR2 YSLEER.

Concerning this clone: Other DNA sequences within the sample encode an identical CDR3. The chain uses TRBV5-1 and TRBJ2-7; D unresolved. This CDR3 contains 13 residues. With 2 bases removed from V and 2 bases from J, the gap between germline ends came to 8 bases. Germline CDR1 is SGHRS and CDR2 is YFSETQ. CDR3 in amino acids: CASSFSSTYEQYF. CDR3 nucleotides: TGCGCCAGCAGCTTCAGCTCGACCTACGAGCAGTACTTC.

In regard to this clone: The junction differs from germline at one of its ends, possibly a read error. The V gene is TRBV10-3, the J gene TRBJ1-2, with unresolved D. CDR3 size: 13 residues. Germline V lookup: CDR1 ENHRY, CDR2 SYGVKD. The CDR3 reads CAISDLGNNGYTF. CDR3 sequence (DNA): TGTGCCATCAGTGATCTGGGTAACAATGGCTACACCTTC.

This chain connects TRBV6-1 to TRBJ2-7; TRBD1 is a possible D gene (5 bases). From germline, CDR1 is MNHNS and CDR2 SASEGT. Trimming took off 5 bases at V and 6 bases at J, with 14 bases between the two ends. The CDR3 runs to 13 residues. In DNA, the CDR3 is TGTGCCAGCAGTTTCGACAGCACGGGCGAGCAGTACTTC. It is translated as CASSFDSTGEQYF.

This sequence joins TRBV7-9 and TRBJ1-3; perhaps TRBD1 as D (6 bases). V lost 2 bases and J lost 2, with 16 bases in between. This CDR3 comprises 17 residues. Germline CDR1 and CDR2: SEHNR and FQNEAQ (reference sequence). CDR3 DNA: TGTGCCAGCAGCTTATGGGGGCGGCAGGGAACTGGAAACACCATATATTTT. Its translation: CASSLWGRQGTGNTIYF.

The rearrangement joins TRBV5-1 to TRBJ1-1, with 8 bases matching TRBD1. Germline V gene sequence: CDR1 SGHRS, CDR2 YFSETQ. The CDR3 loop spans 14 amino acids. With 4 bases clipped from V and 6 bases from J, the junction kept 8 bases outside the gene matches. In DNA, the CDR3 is TGCGCCAGCAGCCTTGAGGACAGGGCGGCTGAAGCTTTCTTT. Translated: CASSLEDRAAEAFF.

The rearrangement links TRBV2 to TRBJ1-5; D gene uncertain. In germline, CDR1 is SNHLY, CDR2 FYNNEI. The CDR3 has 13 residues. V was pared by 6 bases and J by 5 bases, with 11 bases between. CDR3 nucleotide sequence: TGTGCCAGCAGCAAAGCGGAACATCAGCCCCAGCATTTT. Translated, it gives CASSKAEHQPQHF.